The 17 T cell receptor beta chains below all came from one sample that was sequenced in a study of shared clonotypes between healthy human individuals. The protocol was immunoSEQ multiplex PCR, while the TCRdb copy is restricted to in-frame clones and leaves out a portion. Here the sample spans some 1,100,000 clones, 75% to 80% being singletons. What was sequenced was memory CD4+ T cells from PBMCs. As to subset: CD45RA-negative fraction. The receptors were sampled from a man aged 18 to 29 in good health. Some clones in this sample may be carry-over from other donors' samples.

The chain joins TRBV6-5 to TRBJ2-7; weak D call: TRBD2 (7 bases). Trimming took off 0 bases at V and 5 bases at J, with 14 bases between the two ends. Germline V CDR1 and CDR2: MNHEY, SVGAGI. CDR3 length: 15 amino acids. CDR3 amino acids: CASSYSGGRWDEQYF. The CDR3 bases are TGTGCCAGCAGTTACTCCGGGGGGCGGTGGGACGAGCAGTACTTC.

The chain recombines TRBV9 with TRBJ2-3; D unclear. V was shortened by 0 bases and J by 1 base, with 6 bases between the two germline ends. The CDR3 loop spans 14 amino acids. Germline values: CDR1 SGDLS, CDR2 YYNGEE. The CDR3: CASSVEWGTDTQYF. The CDR3 nucleotides are TGTGCCAGCAGCGTAGAATGGGGCACAGATACGCAGTATTTT.

The V and J genes are TRBV10-3 and TRBJ1-5; 10 nucleotides match TRBD1. V trimming: 2 bases; J trimming: 6 bases; junction bases outside the gene matches: 7. The CDR3 consists of 16 residues. In germline, CDR1 is ENHRY, CDR2 SYGVKD. The CDR3 protein is CAISELGQGSGQPQHF. Written as DNA, the CDR3 is TGTGCCATCAGTGAGCTGGGACAGGGGAGCGGTCAGCCCCAGCATTTT.

V gene TRBV7-2 combines with J gene TRBJ2-5; no clear D gene. CDR3 length: 10 amino acids. The germline V and J ends were trimmed by 5 bases and 4 bases, with 2 bases remaining between them. Per germline, CDR1 SGHTA and CDR2 FQGNSA. The CDR3 nucleotides read TGTGCCAGCAGCATAGAGACCCAGTACTTC. It specifies CASSIETQYF.

The V and J genes are TRBV29-1 and TRBJ2-3; no clear D gene. CDR3 length: 12 amino acids. The germline CDR1 and CDR2 sequences are SQVTM and ANQGSEA. The germline V and J ends were trimmed by 8 bases and 2 bases, with 11 bases remaining between them. The CDR3 nucleotides read TGCAGCTTAGAAGGCACCACAGATACGCAGTATTTT. Translating it yields CSLEGTTDTQYF.

This clone was counted a few times. The chain links TRBV5-1 to TRBJ2-7, with TRBD2 matching over 10 bases. Germline CDR1 is SGHRS and CDR2 is YFSETQ. The CDR3 has 18 residues. With 0 bases clipped from V and 4 bases from J, the junction kept 13 bases outside the gene matches. DNA for the CDR3: TGCGCCAGCAGCTTGGGGCCAACAGGGACTAGCGCGAATTACGAGCAGTACTTC. Its translation is CASSLGPTGTSANYEQYF.

This clone was counted a few times. This chain connects TRBV9 to TRBJ1-2, with 9 bases aligning to TRBD1. V lost 0 bases to trimming and J lost 8 bases; unmatched junction nucleotides: 8. In germline, CDR1 is SGDLS, CDR2 YYNGEE. The CDR3 contains 15 residues. The CDR3 sequence is CASSVGGQGGRGYTF. For the CDR3, the DNA is TGTGCCAGCAGCGTAGGGGGACAGGGTGGTCGCGGCTACACCTTC.

This chain joins TRBV5-1 and TRBJ2-7; 9 bases map to TRBD1. This CDR3 spans 16 amino acids. Unmatched junction bases numbered 10, after V lost 4 bases and J lost 2 bases. Germline CDR1 and CDR2: SGHRS and YFSETQ. As DNA, the CDR3 is TGCGCCAGCAGCCGACAGGGGGAACCGGGGCCCTACGAGCAGTACTTC. Residues: CASSRQGEPGPYEQYF.

The chain combines TRBV5-1 with TRBJ2-5; D remains unclear. Trimming cost V 0 bases and J 3 bases, with 15 bases left between them. Per the germline V gene, CDR1 is SGHRS and CDR2 is YFSETQ. This CDR3 contains 16 residues. The CDR3 region has the DNA TGCGCCAGCAGCTTGGGTGTGGCGCTGGACGAAGAGACCCAGTACTTC. It encodes CASSLGVALDEETQYF.

The chain is built from TRBV18 and TRBJ2-7; TRBD1 or TRBD2 may be the D gene (7 bases each). The V and J ends lost 5 bases and 6 bases respectively, with 17 bases between them. The CDR3 has 14 residues. CDR1 and CDR2 from the germline V gene are KGHSH and LQKENI. CDR3 protein: CASSSVDREGEQYF. For the CDR3, the DNA is TGTGCCAGCTCATCGGTAGACAGGGAGGGCGAGCAGTACTTC.

The chain links TRBV6-1 to TRBJ2-4, with D possibly being TRBD2 (5 bases). The germline V gene has CDR1 MNHNS and CDR2 SASEGT. CDR3 length: 12 amino acids. V was trimmed by 5 bases and J by 8 bases, leaving 10 bases between them. CDR3 residues: CASSQGGHIQYF. Here the CDR3 DNA reads TGTGCCAGCAGTCAAGGAGGACACATTCAGTACTTC.

The chain combines TRBV19 with TRBJ2-4, with 8 bases lining up with TRBD1. Unmatched junction bases numbered 13, after V lost 3 bases and J lost 6 bases. Germline CDR1 reads LNHDA; CDR2 reads SQIVND (reference sequence). This CDR3 has 17 amino acids. The CDR3 DNA reads TGTGCCAGTAGTATTAATTCCAGGGGGCGCAGAGGAAACATTCAGTACTTC. Translation gives CASSINSRGRRGNIQYF.

The chain employs TRBV7-2 and TRBJ2-1, with a tentative D call TRBD2 (5 bases). This CDR3 has 14 amino acids. V was clipped by 3 bases and J by 7 bases, with 13 bases between them. The germline V gene encodes CDR1 SGHTA and CDR2 FQGNSA. The CDR3 DNA reads as TGTGCCAGCAGCTTGGGTGCCTGGGAGAATGAGCAGTTCTTC. Translated, it gives CASSLGAWENEQFF.

Comments on this clone: Other DNA sequences from this sample encode an identical CDR3 as well. This chain joins TRBV19 and TRBJ2-1; D call uncertain. Germline CDR1 reads LNHDA; CDR2 reads SQIVND (reference sequence). The germline V and J ends were trimmed by 5 bases and 3 bases, with 2 bases remaining between them. The length of the CDR3 is 11 residues. CDR3 bases: TGTGCCAGTAGTCTCTACAATGAGCAGTTCTTC. Its translation is CASSLYNEQFF.

This chain uses TRBV18 with TRBJ2-5; 7 bases align to TRBD1. The V gene end was trimmed by 1 base and the J gene end by 5 bases; junction bases not matched to a gene: 1. The CDR3 spans 13 residues. Germline lookup yields CDR1 KGHSH and CDR2 LQKENI. CDR3 nucleotides: TGTGCCAGCTCACCACAACAGGGGGAGACCCAGTACTTC. Translated: CASSPQQGETQYF.

The CDR3 protein is CASSPLQTDTQYF. In nucleotides, the CDR3 is TGTGCCAGCAGCCCCCTACAGACAGATACGCAGTATTTT. The chain carries TRBV7-2 and TRBJ2-3; D not certain. The V gene's germline CDR1 is SGHTA and CDR2 FQGNSA. This CDR3 comprises 13 residues. The ends were cut back, 5 bases at V and 3 bases at J, with 9 bases in the middle.

This sequence joins TRBV5-1 and TRBJ2-2; D perhaps matches TRBD2 (6 bases). The CDR3 runs to 18 residues. The V end was cut by 3 bases, the J end by 5 bases, with 23 bases between. Germline-derived CDR1 and CDR2 are SGHRS and YFSETQ. The CDR3 bases are TGCGCCAGCAGCTCCGGGGGAGGTGGGTCCGGCAGGACCGGGGAGCTGTTTTTT. Its protein product is CASSSGGGGSGRTGELFF.